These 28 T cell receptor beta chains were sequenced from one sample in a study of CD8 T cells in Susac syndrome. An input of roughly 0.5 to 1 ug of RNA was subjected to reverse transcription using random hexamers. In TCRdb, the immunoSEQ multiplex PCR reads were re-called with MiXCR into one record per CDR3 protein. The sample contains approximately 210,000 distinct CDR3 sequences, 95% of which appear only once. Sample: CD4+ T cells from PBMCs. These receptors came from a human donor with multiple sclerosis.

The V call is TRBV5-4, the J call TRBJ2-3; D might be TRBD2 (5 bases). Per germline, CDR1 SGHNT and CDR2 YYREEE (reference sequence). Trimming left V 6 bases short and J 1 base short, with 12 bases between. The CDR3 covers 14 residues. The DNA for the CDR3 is TGTGCCAGCACCGGACTGGTGGGCACAGATACGCAGTATTTT. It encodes CASTGLVGTDTQYF. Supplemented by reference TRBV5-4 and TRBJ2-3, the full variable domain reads ETGVTQSPTHLIKTRGQQVTLRCSSQSGHNTVSWYQQALGQGPQFIFQYYREEENGRGNFPPRFSGLQFPNYSSELNVNALELDDSALYLCASTGLVGTDTQYFGPGTRLTVL.

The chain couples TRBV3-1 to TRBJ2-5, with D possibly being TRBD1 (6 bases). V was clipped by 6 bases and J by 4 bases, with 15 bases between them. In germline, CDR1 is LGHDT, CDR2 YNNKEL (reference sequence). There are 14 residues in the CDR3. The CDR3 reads CASRQQGSAETQYF. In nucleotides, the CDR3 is TGTGCCAGCAGGCAACAGGGTAGTGCAGAGACCCAGTACTTC.

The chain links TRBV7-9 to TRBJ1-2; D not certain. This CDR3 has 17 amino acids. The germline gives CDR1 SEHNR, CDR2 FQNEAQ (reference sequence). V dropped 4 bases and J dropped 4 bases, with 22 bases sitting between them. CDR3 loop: CASSSRDLDRPVYGYTF. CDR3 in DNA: TGTGCCAGCAGCTCCCGGGATTTGGACCGCCCAGTCTATGGCTACACCTTC.

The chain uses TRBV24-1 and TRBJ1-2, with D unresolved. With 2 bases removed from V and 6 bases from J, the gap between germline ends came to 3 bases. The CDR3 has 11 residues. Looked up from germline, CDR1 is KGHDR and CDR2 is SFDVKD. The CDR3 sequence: CATSDSNGYTF. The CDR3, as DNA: TGTGCCACCAGTGATTCGAATGGCTACACCTTC.

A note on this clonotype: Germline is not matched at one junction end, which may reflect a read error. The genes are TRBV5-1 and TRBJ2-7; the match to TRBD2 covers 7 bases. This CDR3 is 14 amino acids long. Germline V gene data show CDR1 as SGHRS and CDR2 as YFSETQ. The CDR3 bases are TGTGCCAGCAGTTTGTCGGGGGGTTCCTACGAGCAGTACTTC. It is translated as CASSLSGGSYEQYF.

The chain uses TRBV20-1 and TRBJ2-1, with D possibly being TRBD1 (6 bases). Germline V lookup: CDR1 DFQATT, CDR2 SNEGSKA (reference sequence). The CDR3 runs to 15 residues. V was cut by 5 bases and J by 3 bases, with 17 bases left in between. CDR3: CSAGTPGADYNEQFF. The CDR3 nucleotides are TGCAGTGCTGGCACACCAGGGGCTGACTACAATGAGCAGTTCTTC.

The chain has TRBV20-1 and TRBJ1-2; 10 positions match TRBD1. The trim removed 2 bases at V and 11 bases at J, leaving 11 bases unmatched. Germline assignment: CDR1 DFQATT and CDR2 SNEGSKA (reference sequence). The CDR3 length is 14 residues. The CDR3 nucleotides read TGCAGTGCTAGACCCGAACTTCCGGGACAGGGGTACACCTTC. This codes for CSARPELPGQGYTF.

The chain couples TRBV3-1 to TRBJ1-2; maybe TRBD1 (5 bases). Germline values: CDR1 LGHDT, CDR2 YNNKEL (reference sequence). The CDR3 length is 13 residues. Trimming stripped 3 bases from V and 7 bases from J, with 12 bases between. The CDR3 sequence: CASSQVRERGYTF. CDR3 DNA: TGTGCCAGCAGCCAGGTCAGGGAGCGTGGCTACACCTTC.

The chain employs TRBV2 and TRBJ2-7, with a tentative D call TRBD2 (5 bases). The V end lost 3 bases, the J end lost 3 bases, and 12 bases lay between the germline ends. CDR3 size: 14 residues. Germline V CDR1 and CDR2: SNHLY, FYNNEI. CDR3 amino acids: CASSDRRIGYEQYF. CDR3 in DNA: TGTGCCAGCAGTGATCGGAGGATCGGCTACGAGCAGTACTTC.

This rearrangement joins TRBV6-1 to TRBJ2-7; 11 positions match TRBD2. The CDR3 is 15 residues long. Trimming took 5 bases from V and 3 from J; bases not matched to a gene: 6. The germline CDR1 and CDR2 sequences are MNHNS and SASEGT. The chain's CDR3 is CASSPRLAGNYEQYF. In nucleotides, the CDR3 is TGTGCCAGCAGTCCCCGACTAGCGGGAAACTACGAGCAGTACTTC.

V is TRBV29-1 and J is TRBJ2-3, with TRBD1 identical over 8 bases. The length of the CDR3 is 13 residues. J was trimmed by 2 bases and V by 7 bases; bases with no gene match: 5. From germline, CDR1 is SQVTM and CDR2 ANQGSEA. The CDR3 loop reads CSDWTGITDTQYF. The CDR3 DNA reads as TGCAGCGACTGGACAGGGATCACAGATACGCAGTATTTT.

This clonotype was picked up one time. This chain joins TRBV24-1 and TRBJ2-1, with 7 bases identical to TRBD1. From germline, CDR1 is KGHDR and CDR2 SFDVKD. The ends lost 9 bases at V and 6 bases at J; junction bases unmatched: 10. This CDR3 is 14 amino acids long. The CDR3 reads CATAAQAGGNEQFF. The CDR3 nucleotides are TGTGCCACCGCAGCTCAGGCAGGGGGCAATGAGCAGTTCTTC.

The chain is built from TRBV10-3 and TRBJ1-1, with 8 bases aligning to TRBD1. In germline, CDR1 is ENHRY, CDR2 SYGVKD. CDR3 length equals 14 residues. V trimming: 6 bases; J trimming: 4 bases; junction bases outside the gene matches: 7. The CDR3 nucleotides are TGTGCCATCAGCGGACAGGGAATTGGCACTGAAGCTTTCTTT. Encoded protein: CAISGQGIGTEAFF.

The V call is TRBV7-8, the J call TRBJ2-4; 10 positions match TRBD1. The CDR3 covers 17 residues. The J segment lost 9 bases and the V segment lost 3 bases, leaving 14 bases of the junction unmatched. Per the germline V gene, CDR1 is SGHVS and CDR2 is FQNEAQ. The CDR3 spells CASSLGAPRDRGFIQYF. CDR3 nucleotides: TGTGCCAGCAGCTTGGGTGCCCCCCGGGACAGGGGTTTCATTCAGTACTTC.

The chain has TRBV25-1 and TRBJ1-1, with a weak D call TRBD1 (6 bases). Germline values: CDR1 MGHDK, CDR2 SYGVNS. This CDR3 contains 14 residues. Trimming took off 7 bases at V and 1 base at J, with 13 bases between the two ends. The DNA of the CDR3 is TGTGCCAGCACAGGGGAGGGCCGGAACACTGAAGCTTTCTTT. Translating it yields CASTGEGRNTEAFF.

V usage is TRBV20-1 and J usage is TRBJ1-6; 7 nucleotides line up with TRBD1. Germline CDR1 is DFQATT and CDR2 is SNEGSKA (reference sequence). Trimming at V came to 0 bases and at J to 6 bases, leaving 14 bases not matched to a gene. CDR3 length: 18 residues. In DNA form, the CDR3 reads TGCAGTGCTAGAGACCCCCAGGGGGGGAAGTGGGGTAATTCACCCCTCCACTTT. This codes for CSARDPQGGKWGNSPLHF.

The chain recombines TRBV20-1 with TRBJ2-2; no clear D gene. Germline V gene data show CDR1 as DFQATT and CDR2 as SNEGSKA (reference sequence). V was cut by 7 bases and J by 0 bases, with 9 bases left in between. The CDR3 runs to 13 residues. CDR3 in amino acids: CSVPKPNTGELFF. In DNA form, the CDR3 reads TGCAGTGTCCCAAAACCGAACACCGGGGAGCTGTTTTTT.

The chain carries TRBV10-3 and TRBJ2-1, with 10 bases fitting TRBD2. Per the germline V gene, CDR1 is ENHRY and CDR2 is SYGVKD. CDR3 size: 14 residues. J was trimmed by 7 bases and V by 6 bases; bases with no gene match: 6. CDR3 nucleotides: TGTGCCATCAGGGGGCCGGGACTAGCGAATGAGCAGTTCTTC. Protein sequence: CAIRGPGLANEQFF.

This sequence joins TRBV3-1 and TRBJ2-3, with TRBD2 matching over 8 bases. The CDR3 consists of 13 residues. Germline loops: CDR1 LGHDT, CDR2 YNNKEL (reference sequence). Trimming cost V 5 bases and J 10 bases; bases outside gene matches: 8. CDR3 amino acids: CASSYQREFAQYF. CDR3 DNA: TGTGCCAGCAGCTACCAGCGGGAGTTTGCGCAGTATTTT.

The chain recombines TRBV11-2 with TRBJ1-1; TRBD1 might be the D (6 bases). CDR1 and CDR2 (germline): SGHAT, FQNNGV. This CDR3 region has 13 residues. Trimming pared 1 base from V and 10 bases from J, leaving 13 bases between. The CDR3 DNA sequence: TGTGCCAGCAGCTTAGTCGAGGGACATACAGCTTTCTTT. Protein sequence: CASSLVEGHTAFF.

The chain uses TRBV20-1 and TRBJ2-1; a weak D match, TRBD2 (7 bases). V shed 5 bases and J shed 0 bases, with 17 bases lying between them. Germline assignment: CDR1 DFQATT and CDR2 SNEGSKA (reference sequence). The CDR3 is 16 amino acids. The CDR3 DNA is TGCAGTGCTCTCCAGCGCGGGGGCCTCTCCTACAATGAGCAGTTCTTC. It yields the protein CSALQRGGLSYNEQFF.

CDR3 loop: CAWSKTGGQGYF. CDR3 sequence (DNA): TGTGCCTGGAGTAAGACAGGGGGCCAGGGGTACTTC. The V call is TRBV30, the J call TRBJ2-4; 10 bases map to TRBD1. The germline V gene encodes CDR1 GTSNPN and CDR2 SVGIG (reference sequence). V lost 2 bases to trimming and J lost 15 bases; unmatched junction nucleotides: 7. The CDR3 contains 12 residues.

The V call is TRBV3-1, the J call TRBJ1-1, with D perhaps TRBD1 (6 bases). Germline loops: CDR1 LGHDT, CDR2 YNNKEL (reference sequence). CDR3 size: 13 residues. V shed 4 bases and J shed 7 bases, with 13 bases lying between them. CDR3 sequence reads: CASSLNGGNEAFF. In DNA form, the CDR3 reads TGTGCCAGCAGCCTTAACGGGGGCAATGAAGCTTTCTTT.

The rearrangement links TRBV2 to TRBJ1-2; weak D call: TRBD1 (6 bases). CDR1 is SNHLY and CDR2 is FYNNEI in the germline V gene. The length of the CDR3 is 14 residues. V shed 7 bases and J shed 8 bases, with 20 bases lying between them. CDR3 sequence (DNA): TGTGCCAGCATCATCGAGGCGGGACATTTGGGCTACACCTTC. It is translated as CASIIEAGHLGYTF.

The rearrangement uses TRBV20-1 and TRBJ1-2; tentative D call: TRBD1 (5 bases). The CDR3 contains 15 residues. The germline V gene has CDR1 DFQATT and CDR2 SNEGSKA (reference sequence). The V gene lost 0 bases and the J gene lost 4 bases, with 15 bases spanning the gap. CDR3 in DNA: TGCAGTGCTAGAGAGATAGGGGCCCCTTCCTATGGCTACACCTTC. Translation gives CSAREIGAPSYGYTF.

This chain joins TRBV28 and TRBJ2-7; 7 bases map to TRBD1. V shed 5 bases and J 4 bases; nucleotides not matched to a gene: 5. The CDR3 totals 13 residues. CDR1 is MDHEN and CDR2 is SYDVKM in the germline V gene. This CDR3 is CASSTGTDYEQYF. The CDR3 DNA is TGTGCCAGCAGTACGGGGACAGATTACGAGCAGTACTTC.

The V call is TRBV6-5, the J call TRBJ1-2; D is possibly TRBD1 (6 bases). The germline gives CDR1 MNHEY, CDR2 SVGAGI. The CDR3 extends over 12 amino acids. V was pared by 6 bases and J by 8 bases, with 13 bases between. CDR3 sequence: CASSKQGLGYTF. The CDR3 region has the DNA TGTGCCAGCAGCAAACAGGGTCTCGGCTACACCTTC.

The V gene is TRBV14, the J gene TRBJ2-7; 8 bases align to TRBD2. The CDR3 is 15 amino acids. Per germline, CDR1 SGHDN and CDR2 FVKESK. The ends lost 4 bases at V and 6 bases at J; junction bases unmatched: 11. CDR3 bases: TGTGCCAGCAGCCGTCGGGGGGGCCCTAGGGCCGAGCAGTACTTC. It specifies CASSRRGGPRAEQYF.